This T cell receptor (beta chain) was sequenced in a study of regulatory T cells in long-lasting Graves disease. This clonotype was counted ten times or more. CDR3-region Arm-PCR and iRepertoire HTBI primers produced the TCR beta libraries. TCRdb independently ran MiXCR on the multiplex PCR reads; one entry per CDR3 protein. The table lists 400,000 to 500,000 distinct CDR3 sequences, over 15% of them singletons. Losses at the gene ends were 4 bases for V and 4 bases for J; bases not matched to a gene: 5. This CDR3 spans 14 amino acids. The germline V gene encodes CDR1 SNHLY and CDR2 FYNNEI. Described time point: newly diagnosed GD, antithyroid drugs for less than 3 months. Construction of the TCR library relied on RNA isolated from PBMCs. Enrollment of patients was through an endocrinology department in Xi'an, China. These data are also associated with another study on T cells in Graves' hyperthyroidism and ophthalmopathy. This second report adds: Hyperthyroidism patients were newly diagnosed, had disease duration under 2 months, and were aged 18 to 65 years. Carried out on the TCR CDR3, a first-round RT-PCR used the HTBI primer set.

Source: peripheral blood mononuclear cells (PBMCs), taken at new diagnosis, from a patient treated with antithyroid drugs. The chain has TRBV2 and TRBJ1-2; 8 nucleotides align to TRBD1. The sequence was collected from a woman under 30 with Graves disease. CDR3 in DNA: TGTGCCAGCAGTGGGCGGGACAGGACCTATGGCTACACCTTC. Translating gives CASSGRDRTYGYTF. Filled out from reference TRBV2 and TRBJ1-2, the complete variable domain reads EPEVTQTPSHQVTQMGQEVILRCVPISNHLYFYWYRQILGQKVEFLVSFYNNEISEKSEIFDDQFSVERPDGSNFTLKIRSTKLEDSAMYFCASSGRDRTYGYTFGSGTRLTVV.